The source of this T cell receptor (delta chain) is a study of Vδ1+ human thymocytes. Study-wide findings and caveats: Despite high sort purity, roughly 20% of thymic T cell receptor delta sequences were Vdelta2. Thymic TRG and TRD repertoires appeared highly polyclonal, with Gaussian CDR3 length distributions.

Sequences come from RNA converted to cDNA by reverse transcription. The CDR3 regions were amplified by multiplex PCR from V-gene primers to a constant-region primer. TCRdb reapplied CATT to the multiplex PCR reads. The sample lists fewer than 30,000 delta-chain clones; 6.5% to 8% were seen once. This clone was found a few times. Its antigen is not identified. The CDR3 is 21 amino acids. The germline V gene encodes CDR1 TSWWSYY and CDR2 QGS. After removal of 1 base from V and 0 bases from J, the junction contained 18 bases not matched to a gene. The sequence was obtained from a girl under three years old who had congenital heart surgery. Sequenced sample: Vdelta1+ gamma-delta thymocytes from the thymus. Subset reported: FACS-sorted CD3+ TCRalphabeta- TCRVdelta1+ TCRVdelta2- thymocytes. The genes are TRDV1 and TRDJ1; 9 bases map to TRDD2. Here the CDR3 DNA reads TGTGCTCTTGGGGAACCGGCCTTCCTACCTCCTACCTGGGGGTACACCGATAAACTCATCTTT. As protein: CALGEPAFLPPTWGYTDKLIF.